One sample yielded the 22 T cell receptor beta chains listed below, sequenced in a study of monozygotic twins with inflammatory bowel disease (dated 2019 in TCRdb). The library was obtained by 5' RACE. TCRdb lists the instrument as Illumina HiSeq 2500. The reads were reprocessed in TCRdb, with one entry per CDR3 protein sequence and no accompanying DNA. The sample's clone listing holds nearly 450,000 distinct CDR3 sequences. In total, the top ten clones hold 2% to 2.5% of the sample. The material sequenced was blood. The origin of the receptors is a human donor with ulcerative colitis or Crohn's disease, or a healthy co-twin of an affected twin (not recorded which).

J is TRBJ2-6 and V is TRBV20-1; TCRdb lists TRBD1, though no DNA is available to test this call. The CDR3 is 14 residues long. The germline gives CDR1 DFQATT, CDR2 SNEGSKA (reference sequence). CDR3 in amino acids: CSAGGESGANVLTF.

The chain uses TRBV20-1 and TRBJ2-5; no DNA is available, so the TRBD2 call from TCRdb remains unchecked. The CDR3 runs 12 residues. CDR1 is DFQATT, CDR2 SNEGSKA, per germline (reference sequence). CDR3 sequence reads: CSACGGGETQYF.

The gene calls are TRBV30 and TRBJ2-2; as DNA is missing, the TRBD1 call by TCRdb cannot be tested. The CDR3 is 13 amino acids. Germline values: CDR1 GTSNPN, CDR2 SVGIG (reference sequence). The CDR3 sequence is CAWIEQGVGELFF. The full variable domain, completed using reference TRBV30 and TRBJ2-2, is SQTIHQWPATLVQPVGSPLSLECTVEGTSNPNLYWYRQAAGRGLQLLFYSVGIGQISSEVPQNLSASRPQDRQFILSSKKLLLSDSGFYLCAWIEQGVGELFFGEGSRLTVL.

The chain joins TRBV28 to TRBJ2-1; TCRdb names TRBD1, which stays unverified in the absence of DNA. From germline, CDR1 is MDHEN and CDR2 SYDVKM. The CDR3 length is 12 residues. The CDR3 loop is CASSGPRAEQFF.

The chain employs TRBV20-1 and TRBJ1-5; TCRdb calls TRBD1, which cannot be checked without DNA. The CDR3 is 14 amino acids. The germline V gene has CDR1 DFQATT and CDR2 SNEGSKA (reference sequence). The CDR3 here is CSASDRETNQPQHF.

The chain has TRBV7-9 and TRBJ1-1; TCRdb's D call, TRBD1, is unchecked because there is no DNA. CDR3 length: 17 residues. CDR1 is SEHNR and CDR2 is FQNEAQ in the germline V gene (reference sequence). The CDR3 protein is CASSLTTLGPGDTEAFF. The full variable domain, with the rest looked up from reference TRBV7-9 and TRBJ1-1, is DTGVSQNPRHKITKRGQNVTFRCDPISEHNRLYWYRQTLGQGPEFLTYFQNEAQLEKSRLLSDRFSAERPKGSFSTLEIQRTEQGDSAMYLCASSLTTLGPGDTEAFFGQGTRLTVV.

The chain employs TRBV11-3 and TRBJ2-1; TCRdb reports TRBD1, a call that lacks DNA to check it against. This CDR3 has 16 residues. CDR1 SGHNT and CDR2 YENEEA come from the germline V gene. CDR3 in amino acids: CASSLLDSQGYNEQFF.

The genes are TRBV20-1 and TRBJ2-7; TCRdb's assignment of TRBD1 cannot be checked, as there is no DNA. The CDR3 totals 11 residues. The germline V gene encodes CDR1 DFQATT and CDR2 SNEGSKA (reference sequence). CDR3 sequence reads: CSARGQHEQYF.

The chain combines TRBV15 with TRBJ1-5. The germline gives CDR1 LNHNV, CDR2 YYDKDF (reference sequence). The CDR3 runs 13 residues. CDR3 protein: CATTGLHNQPQHF.

This chain uses TRBV6-4 with TRBJ2-1; TCRdb proposes TRBD2, but this gene call is untestable without DNA. Germline V CDR1 and CDR2: MRHNA, SNTAGT. This CDR3 is built from 14 residues. The CDR3 sequence: CASSDLGLSDEQFF.

The chain recombines TRBV7-2 with TRBJ2-1; as DNA is missing, the TRBD1 call by TCRdb cannot be tested. The germline V gene encodes CDR1 SGHTA and CDR2 FQGNSA. The CDR3 spans 15 residues. This CDR3 is CASSLISGVYNEQFF.

The chain is built from TRBV25-1 and TRBJ2-5; lacking DNA, the TRBD1 call made by TCRdb goes unchecked. The length of the CDR3 is 15 residues. The germline V gene encodes CDR1 MGHDK and CDR2 SYGVNS. This chain's CDR3 is CASSEYRTGAETQYF.

The chain joins TRBV12-3 or TRBV12-4 to TRBJ1-1. The CDR3 runs 14 residues. CDR3: CASSLPTDGSEAFF.

The chain has TRBV2 and TRBJ1-4; TCRdb reports TRBD1, a call that lacks DNA to check it against. Looked up from germline, CDR1 is SNHLY and CDR2 is FYNNEI. The CDR3 length is 15 residues. CDR3 sequence: CASIRGEYDNEKLFF.

The V call is TRBV7-2, the J call TRBJ2-7; TCRdb's D call, TRBD1, is unchecked because there is no DNA. Looked up from germline, CDR1 is SGHTA and CDR2 is FQGNSA. The CDR3 is 14 amino acids. CDR3 protein: CASSLFAGGDEQYF.

The CDR3 region is CASGRGSGNTGELFF. The chain links TRBV4-3 to TRBJ2-2; TCRdb gives TRBD2 as the D gene, but with no DNA this cannot be confirmed. The CDR3 is made up of 15 amino acids. The germline V gene encodes CDR1 LGHNA and CDR2 YSLEER.

The chain joins TRBV3-1 to TRBJ1-3; absent DNA, TCRdb's TRBD1 call cannot be checked. The CDR3 extends over 13 amino acids. Germline V gene data show CDR1 as LGHDT and CDR2 as YNNKEL (reference sequence). CDR3 sequence reads: CATGRGLGAAIYF.

V gene TRBV18 combines with J gene TRBJ2-2. This CDR3 is built from 14 residues. Germline-derived CDR1 and CDR2 are KGHSH and LQKENI. CDR3 protein: CASSPPSNTGELFF.

This chain connects TRBV9 to TRBJ2-7; TCRdb's D call, TRBD1, is unchecked because there is no DNA. The length of the CDR3 is 15 residues. The germline gives CDR1 SGDLS, CDR2 YYNGEE. The CDR3 is CASSVGSSGRYEQYF.

The chain combines TRBV5-1 with TRBJ2-7. The CDR3 is made up of 12 amino acids. Germline lookup yields CDR1 SGHRS and CDR2 YFSETQ. CDR3 sequence: CASSVDVNEQYF.

The V gene is TRBV18, the J gene TRBJ2-5; with no DNA, the TCRdb D assignment of TRBD2 cannot be verified. CDR1 and CDR2 (germline): KGHSH, LQKENI. CDR3 length: 14 residues. CDR3 in amino acids: CASSRALGAETQYF.

The rearrangement links TRBV6-6 to TRBJ1-2; TCRdb gives TRBD1 as the D gene, but with no DNA this cannot be confirmed. The CDR3 is 14 residues long. From germline, CDR1 is MNHNY and CDR2 SVGAGI (reference sequence). The CDR3 here is CASSSRQGAYGYTF.